What follows are 22 T cell receptor beta chains derived from one specimen sequenced in a study of blood T cells in healthy people across ages. A J-beta primer mix and a sample-barcoded 5' primer were used in a second PCR of about 6 to 12 cycles. From the 5' RACE reads, TCRdb called clonotypes with MiXCR, one entry per CDR3 protein. The profile covers hundreds of thousands of distinct CDR3 sequences, with 52% appearing a single time and roughly 13% taken by the ten largest. The sequencing input was blood. The source is a woman aged 80 or over in good health.

The chain is built from TRBV15 and TRBJ1-5; TRBD1 might be the D (6 bases). Germline V gives CDR1 LNHNV, CDR2 YYDKDF (reference sequence). Deletions cut 0 bases from V and 6 bases from J, with 18 bases between. The CDR3 has 17 residues. The CDR3 region is CATSRDWQGIGSQPQHF. The CDR3 bases are TGTGCCACCAGCAGAGATTGGCAGGGGATTGGCAGTCAGCCCCAGCATTTT.

Notes on this clonotype: The junction departs from germline at one end; a sequencing error may be responsible. The chain links TRBV28 to TRBJ2-3; tentatively, D is TRBD1 (5 bases). CDR1 is MDHEN, CDR2 SYDVKM, per germline. The CDR3 length is 15 residues. The CDR3 nucleotides read TGTGCCAGCAGTCCACCCGCCCAATTGACAGAGACGCAGTATTTT. Translated: CASSPPAQLTETQYF. Full variable domain (outside the CDR3, taken from reference TRBV28 and TRBJ2-3): DVKVTQSSRYLVKRTGEKVFLECVQDMDHENMFWYRQDPGLGLRLIYFSYDVKMKEKGDIPEGYSVSREKKERFSLILESASTNQTSMYLCASSPPAQLTETQYFGPGTRLTVL.

This clonotype occurred a few times. The chain couples TRBV20-1 to TRBJ2-3; a weak D match, TRBD2 (5 bases). V was trimmed by 5 bases and J by 5 bases, leaving 20 bases between them. The CDR3 has 15 residues. The germline gives CDR1 DFQATT, CDR2 SNEGSKA (reference sequence). The CDR3: CSASPQRAAGDTQYF. Written as DNA, the CDR3 is TGCAGTGCTTCCCCCCAGAGGGCCGCGGGAGATACGCAGTATTTT.

The gene calls are TRBV6-1 and TRBJ1-5; no firm D call. The ends were cut back, 4 bases at V and 0 bases at J, with 10 bases in the middle. CDR1 and CDR2 from the germline V gene are MNHNS and SASEGT. CDR3 length equals 15 residues. CDR3 loop: CASSGLEYSNQPQHF. The CDR3 DNA reads as TGTGCCAGCAGTGGGCTGGAGTATAGCAATCAGCCCCAGCATTTT.

This clonotype showed up many times. The chain links TRBV6-5 to TRBJ2-1; maybe TRBD2 (5 bases). Germline CDR1 and CDR2: MNHEY and SVGAGI. The CDR3 has 14 residues. With 5 bases removed from V and 5 bases from J, the gap between germline ends came to 13 bases. CDR3 DNA: TGTGCCAGCAGTGATCGAGCGGTTAACAATGAGCAGTTCTTC. Translating gives CASSDRAVNNEQFF.

V usage is TRBV10-3 and J usage is TRBJ2-7; 7 bases map to TRBD1. V shed 8 bases, J shed 2 bases, and the junction held 12 bases outside the gene matches. The germline V gene encodes CDR1 ENHRY and CDR2 SYGVKD. This CDR3 spans 15 amino acids. Here the CDR3 DNA reads TGTGCCATCGGCGACAGGGAGCCCCCACCCTACGAGCAGTACTTC. It specifies CAIGDREPPPYEQYF.

The V and J genes are TRBV6-1 and TRBJ2-3; D remains ambiguous. Trimming took off 1 base at V and 4 bases at J, with 12 bases between the two ends. In germline, CDR1 is MNHNS, CDR2 SASEGT. CDR3 length: 15 amino acids. The CDR3 spells CASSEGILEADTQYF. The CDR3 DNA reads as TGTGCCAGCAGTGAAGGCATCCTAGAGGCAGATACGCAGTATTTT.

This clonotype was seen more than once but under ten times. V is TRBV15 and J is TRBJ2-2, with D possibly being TRBD2 (6 bases). Looked up from germline, CDR1 is LNHNV and CDR2 is YYDKDF (reference sequence). Trimming removed 0 bases at V and 5 bases at J, with 10 bases between. The CDR3 totals 15 residues. The CDR3 is CATSRDTAGTGELFF. In nucleotides, the CDR3 is TGTGCCACCAGCAGAGATACCGCGGGGACCGGGGAGCTGTTTTTT.

CDR3 sequence reads: CASSLQGGITEAFF. The CDR3 DNA follows: TGTGCCAGCAGCTTGCAGGGAGGGATCACTGAAGCTTTCTTT. The rearrangement uses TRBV7-2 and TRBJ1-1; D might be TRBD1 (5 bases). V lost 3 bases and J 4 bases, leaving 12 bases between the germline ends. The germline V gene has CDR1 SGHTA and CDR2 FQGNSA. The CDR3 consists of 14 residues.

This clonotype was detected ten times or more. This chain joins TRBV12-3 or TRBV12-4 and TRBJ1-2, with unresolved D. Trimming took off 6 bases at V and 4 bases at J, with 21 bases between the two ends. This CDR3 spans 16 amino acids. DNA of the CDR3: TGTGCCAGCAGACGATCGACCCCCTCTCCCCCCTATGGCTACACCTTC. Residues: CASRRSTPSPPYGYTF.

In this sample, this clonotype turned up once. V is TRBV29-1 and J is TRBJ2-3; TRBD2 matches at 14 bases. Germline V gene data show CDR1 as SQVTM and CDR2 as ANQGSEA. The CDR3 has 15 amino acids. V lost 5 bases and J lost 5; bases outside the gene matches: 6. This CDR3 reads CSVQGLAGDGDTQYF. CDR3 DNA sequence: TGCAGCGTTCAGGGACTAGCGGGGGACGGAGATACGCAGTATTTT.

The chain combines TRBV13 with TRBJ2-1; D possibly corresponds to TRBD2 (5 bases). This CDR3 is built from 17 residues. V was shortened by 5 bases and J by 0 bases, with 17 bases between the two germline ends. The germline CDR1 and CDR2 sequences are PRHDT and FYEKMQ (reference sequence). The CDR3 protein is CASSPPLAGSSYNEQFF. The CDR3 DNA reads as TGTGCCAGCAGCCCCCCCTTGGCGGGCAGCTCCTACAATGAGCAGTTCTTC.

This clonotype turned up a few times. The chain couples TRBV11-2 to TRBJ2-1, with D possibly matching TRBD2 (7 bases). Germline V lookup: CDR1 SGHAT, CDR2 FQNNGV. The CDR3 runs 15 residues. With 0 bases removed from V and 8 bases from J, the gap between germline ends came to 14 bases. CDR3 bases: TGTGCCAGCAGCTTAGAAGGAAGGGGGGGCTATGAGCAGTTCTTC. Protein product: CASSLEGRGGYEQFF.

This clonotype showed up just a few times. The chain is built from TRBV5-1 and TRBJ2-2; TRBD1 agrees at 10 bases. The junction had 14 bases not matched to a gene; V was cut back by 5 bases and J by 7 bases. The length of the CDR3 is 17 residues. In germline, CDR1 is SGHRS, CDR2 YFSETQ. CDR3 residues: CASRPQPTGTGVGELFF. In DNA, the CDR3 is TGCGCCAGCAGACCTCAGCCCACCGGGACAGGGGTCGGGGAGCTGTTTTTT. Based on the CDR3 plus reference TRBV5-1 and TRBJ2-2, the full variable domain is KAGVTQTPRYLIKTRGQQVTLSCSPISGHRSVSWYQQTPGQGLQFLFEYFSETQRNKGNFPGRFSGRQFSNSRSEMNVSTLELGDSALYLCASRPQPTGTGVGELFFGEGSRLTVL.

There are a few counts of this clonotype. This may stem from a read error, because a much larger clone lies one nucleotide away. The chain combines TRBV6-5 with TRBJ2-3; a weak D match, TRBD2 (5 bases). CDR3 length: 14 amino acids. CDR1 is MNHEY, CDR2 SVGAGI, per germline. The CDR3 reads CASSDSGNADTQYF. The CDR3, as DNA: TGTGCCAGCAGTGACTCGGGGAATGCAGATACGCAGTATTTT.

A note on this clonotype: The junction departs from the called germline gene at one end, perhaps through a read error. The chain recombines TRBV28 with TRBJ2-1, with 8 bases that match TRBD1. CDR3 size: 18 residues. The germline CDR1 and CDR2 sequences are MDHEN and SYDVKM. The chain's CDR3 is CASSLSPHLSQGADEQFF. Here the CDR3 DNA reads TGCGCCAGCAGTTTATCGCCGCACCTAAGTCAGGGGGCTGATGAGCAGTTCTTC.

This clonotype has ten or more counts. This sequence joins TRBV5-1 and TRBJ2-3; D assignment may be TRBD1 or TRBD2 (5 bases each). The V end was cut by 4 bases, the J end by 3 bases, with 12 bases between. The CDR3 consists of 14 residues. Per the germline V gene, CDR1 is SGHRS and CDR2 is YFSETQ. The CDR3 reads CASSTGTATDTQYF. The CDR3 DNA reads TGCGCCAGCAGCACCGGGACGGCTACAGATACGCAGTATTTT.

This clonotype was found once. DNA of the CDR3: TGTGCCAGCAGCCCGTGGGACTCCTTACAAGAGACCCAGTACTTC. The encoded protein is CASSPWDSLQETQYF. V gene TRBV7-2 combines with J gene TRBJ2-5; perhaps TRBD2 as D (6 bases). Trimming cost V 5 bases and J 2 bases, with 15 bases left between them. The length of the CDR3 is 15 residues. Germline V gene sequence: CDR1 SGHTA, CDR2 FQGNSA. Full variable domain (missing parts from reference TRBV7-2 and TRBJ2-5): GAGVSQSPSNKVTEKGKDVELRCDPISGHTALYWYRQSLGQGLEFLIYFQGNSAPDKSGLPSDRFSAERTGGSVSTLTIQRTQQEDSAVYLCASSPWDSLQETQYFGPGTRLLVL.

The chain recombines TRBV28 with TRBJ2-3; 8 positions match TRBD1. The CDR3 covers 15 residues. Trimming took 3 bases from V and 6 from J; bases not matched to a gene: 8. Germline CDR1 and CDR2: MDHEN and SYDVKM. The CDR3 region is CASSFLDRGRDTQYF. Here the CDR3 DNA reads TGTGCCAGCAGTTTTCTCGACAGGGGCAGGGATACGCAGTATTTT. Full variable domain (outside the CDR3, taken from reference TRBV28 and TRBJ2-3): DVKVTQSSRYLVKRTGEKVFLECVQDMDHENMFWYRQDPGLGLRLIYFSYDVKMKEKGDIPEGYSVSREKKERFSLILESASTNQTSMYLCASSFLDRGRDTQYFGPGTRLTVL.

This CDR3 reads CSAVSFFGTDTQYF. The CDR3 DNA is TGCAGTGCTGTTAGTTTTTTTGGCACAGATACGCAGTATTTT. V is TRBV20-1 and J is TRBJ2-3; D gene unclear. V lost 5 bases and J 1 base, leaving 13 bases between the germline ends. This CDR3 is built from 14 residues. Germline CDR1 is DFQATT and CDR2 is SNEGSKA (reference sequence).

This chain connects TRBV5-1 to TRBJ2-1; the match to TRBD1 covers 7 bases. The CDR3 spans 13 residues. Germline V gives CDR1 SGHRS, CDR2 YFSETQ. V gave up 3 bases and J gave up 8 bases; unmatched junction bases: 5. CDR3 amino acids: CASSWDRVDEQFF. The CDR3, as DNA: TGCGCCAGCAGCTGGGACAGAGTCGATGAGCAGTTCTTC.

As to this clonotype: This clone may be a read error of a much larger clone one base away. This sequence joins TRBV12-3 or TRBV12-4 and TRBJ1-1, with D possibly being TRBD1 (6 bases). The CDR3 contains 14 residues. The CDR3 DNA reads TGTGCCAGCAGCTCTCAGGGGTTGAACACTGTAGCTTTCTTT. Encoded protein: CASSSQGLNTVAFF.